The 31 T cell receptor beta chains below all came from one sample that was sequenced in a study of cytomegalovirus exposure and HLA in healthy donors. The PCR made use of 60 Vbeta and 13 Jbeta primers. TCRdb keeps only in-frame clones here, not all; method: immunoSEQ multiplex PCR. Among approximately 120,000 clones listed, under 85% were seen once. Sequencing was carried out using PBMCs. These receptors were obtained from a woman aged 45-65 years in good health and CMV-seropositive.

Only one count was recorded for this clone. The rearrangement joins TRBV10-3 to TRBJ1-1; 8 nucleotides align to TRBD1. Unmatched junction bases numbered 10, after V lost 3 bases and J lost 10 bases. In germline, CDR1 is ENHRY, CDR2 SYGVKD. This CDR3 is built from 14 residues. CDR3: CAISDRTGFGGAFF. The DNA for the CDR3 is TGTGCCATCAGTGACCGGACAGGGTTTGGTGGAGCTTTCTTT.

J is TRBJ2-7 and V is TRBV7-3, with TRBD2 identical over 8 bases. Germline lookup yields CDR1 SGHTA and CDR2 FQGTGA. This CDR3 has 15 amino acids. The V gene end was trimmed by 0 bases and the J gene end by 7 bases; junction bases not matched to a gene: 8. DNA of the CDR3: TGTGCCAGCAGCTTAACGGGCGCGGGAGGTGATGAGCAGTACTTC. Protein sequence: CASSLTGAGGDEQYF.

This chain connects TRBV10-3 to TRBJ1-1, with TRBD1 matching over 7 bases. Germline V gives CDR1 ENHRY, CDR2 SYGVKD. The CDR3 runs to 13 residues. After removal of 4 bases from V and 1 base from J, the junction contained 0 bases not matched to a gene. CDR3 protein: CAISGDRNTEAFF. The CDR3 nucleotides are TGTGCCATCAGTGGGGACAGGAACACTGAAGCTTTCTTT.

This chain links TRBV18 with TRBJ2-3; TRBD1 matches at 8 bases. J lost 6 bases, V lost 5 bases, and 13 bases had no gene match. This CDR3 is built from 16 residues. Germline CDR1 KGHSH, CDR2 LQKENI. CDR3 nucleotide sequence: TGTGCCAGCTCATTATATGGACAGGGAACGGCGGATACGCAGTATTTT. It specifies CASSLYGQGTADTQYF. Full variable domain (remainder filled in from reference TRBV18 and TRBJ2-3): NAGVMQNPRHLVRRRGQEARLRCSPMKGHSHVYWYRQLPEEGLKFMVYLQKENIIDESGMPKERFSAEFPKEGPSILRIQQVVRGDSAAYFCASSLYGQGTADTQYFGPGTRLTVL.

The gene calls are TRBV7-9 and TRBJ2-7; D is ambiguous. This CDR3 has 14 amino acids. Germline lookup yields CDR1 SEHNR and CDR2 FQNEAQ (reference sequence). Trimming took off 2 bases at V and 2 bases at J, with 10 bases between the two ends. The CDR3 loop reads CASSLSSNTYEQYF. The CDR3 DNA follows: TGTGCCAGCAGCTTAAGTTCTAATACCTACGAGCAGTACTTC.

The rearrangement uses TRBV27 and TRBJ1-2; possibly TRBD1 for D (5 bases). Deletions cut 6 bases from V and 3 bases from J, with 17 bases between. The CDR3 extends over 15 amino acids. Per the germline V gene, CDR1 is MNHEY and CDR2 is SMNVEV (reference sequence). The DNA for the CDR3 is TGTGCCAGCAGCCCGTCCGCAGGGCAGGACTATGGCTACACCTTC. Amino acid sequence: CASSPSAGQDYGYTF.

This clone was recorded only once. The chain is built from TRBV7-9 and TRBJ2-7; weak D call: TRBD2 (5 bases). Per germline, CDR1 SEHNR and CDR2 FQNEAQ (reference sequence). With 8 bases removed from V and 4 bases from J, the gap between germline ends came to 9 bases. This CDR3 contains 11 residues. The CDR3 bases are TGTGCCAGCTCCCGGGGATACGAGCAGTACTTC. Protein sequence: CASSRGYEQYF.

J is TRBJ2-7 and V is TRBV7-8; D is possibly TRBD1 (6 bases). The CDR3 is 18 amino acids. Germline V gene data show CDR1 as SGHVS and CDR2 as FQNEAQ. Trimming pared 4 bases from V and 3 bases from J, leaving 25 bases between. CDR3 nucleotides: TGTGCCAGCAGCTCGGACCCGACAGGCCTCCTAATACTCTACGAGCAGTACTTC. Translated, it gives CASSSDPTGLLILYEQYF.

V is TRBV18 and J is TRBJ2-7; possibly TRBD2 for D (6 bases). Per the germline V gene, CDR1 is KGHSH and CDR2 is LQKENI. This CDR3 region has 11 residues. Trimming took 4 bases from V and 7 from J, leaving 8 bases between them. The CDR3 coding sequence is TGTGCCAGCTCACAGGGGAGGGAGCAGTACTTC. This sequence encodes CASSQGREQYF.

The CDR3 here is CASSSGTLYGYTF. The CDR3 DNA follows: TGTGCCAGTAGTAGCGGGACCCTCTATGGCTACACCTTC. The chain links TRBV19 to TRBJ1-2; tentatively, D is TRBD1 (5 bases). The germline V gene has CDR1 LNHDA and CDR2 SQIVND (reference sequence). Between the trimmed V and J ends, which lost 4 bases and 4 bases, there was a span of 10 bases. This CDR3 comprises 13 residues.

The J gene is TRBJ2-3, the V gene TRBV6-1, with no clear D. V lost 6 bases and J 3 bases, leaving 10 bases between the germline ends. The CDR3 contains 13 residues. Germline CDR1 is MNHNS and CDR2 is SASEGT. The CDR3 here is CASRQLYTDTQYF. The CDR3 coding sequence is TGTGCCAGCAGACAGCTATATACAGATACGCAGTATTTT.

This clone was detected only a few times. V is TRBV5-4 and J is TRBJ1-1; possibly TRBD1 for D (6 bases). The CDR3 is 15 amino acids. Germline CDR1 is SGHNT and CDR2 is YYREEE (reference sequence). The V end was cut by 0 bases, the J end by 4 bases, with 13 bases between. The CDR3 protein is CASSLELQGPTEAFF. The CDR3, as DNA: TGTGCCAGCAGCTTGGAACTTCAGGGGCCCACTGAAGCTTTCTTT.

This clone was seen more than once but under ten times. The junction and the germline gene differ at one end; a read error may be behind it. The genes are TRBV7-9 and TRBJ2-7; TRBD1 matches 9 bases. The germline V gene encodes CDR1 SEHNR and CDR2 FQNEAQ (reference sequence). The length of the CDR3 is 14 residues. The CDR3 reads CSSSLDRGGHEQYF. The CDR3 DNA reads TGTTCCAGCAGCTTGGACAGGGGAGGTCACGAGCAGTACTTC.

V usage is TRBV5-5 and J usage is TRBJ2-4; unclear D gene. V was trimmed by 0 bases and J by 7 bases, leaving 20 bases between them. Germline V gene sequence: CDR1 SGHKS, CDR2 YYEKEE (reference sequence). The CDR3 consists of 17 residues. The CDR3 bases are TGTGCCAGCAGCTTGGCCCCGGAGCTCCACCACCAGAACATTCAGTACTTC. It translates to CASSLAPELHHQNIQYF.

The rearrangement joins TRBV9 to TRBJ2-2; a possible D gene is TRBD1 (6 bases). V was trimmed by 4 bases and J by 6 bases, leaving 19 bases between them. The CDR3 totals 16 residues. CDR1 and CDR2 (germline): SGDLS, YYNGEE. In DNA, the CDR3 is TGTGCCAGCAGCCCCCAAATGGGGGCGAGGTCCGGGGAGCTGTTTTTT. Translation gives CASSPQMGARSGELFF.

The genes are TRBV25-1 and TRBJ2-5, with D perhaps TRBD2 (6 bases). This CDR3 has 14 residues. V lost 2 bases, J lost 4 bases, and 11 bases lay in between. Per germline, CDR1 MGHDK and CDR2 SYGVNS. This chain's CDR3 is CASSEEGRGETQYF. The CDR3, as DNA: TGTGCCAGCAGTGAAGAGGGGCGGGGAGAGACCCAGTACTTC. Full variable domain (missing parts from reference TRBV25-1 and TRBJ2-5): EADIYQTPRYLVIGTGKKITLECSQTMGHDKMYWYQQDPGMELHLIHYSYGVNSTEKGDLSSESTVSRIRTEHFPLTLESARPSHTSQYLCASSEEGRGETQYFGPGTRLLVL.

The V gene is TRBV11-2, the J gene TRBJ2-5, with D possibly TRBD1 on 6 matching bases. The CDR3 is 16 residues long. The V end lost 1 base, the J end lost 1 base, and 13 bases lay between the germline ends. Germline V gene lookup returns CDR1 SGHAT and CDR2 FQNNGV. DNA of the CDR3: TGTGCCAGCAGCTTAGGGTATCTGACAGGCCAAGAGACCCAGTACTTC. This sequence encodes CASSLGYLTGQETQYF.

The chain combines TRBV10-3 with TRBJ2-4; TRBD1 is a possible D gene (6 bases). The CDR3 spans 15 residues. Germline CDR1 and CDR2: ENHRY and SYGVKD. The ends were cut back, 1 base at V and 5 bases at J, with 12 bases in the middle. The CDR3 sequence is CAISEFRGGENIQYF. The CDR3 region has the DNA TGTGCCATCAGTGAGTTCAGGGGCGGCGAAAACATTCAGTACTTC.

The chain carries TRBV11-2 and TRBJ2-7; 11 nucleotides line up with TRBD2. CDR1 and CDR2 (germline): SGHAT, FQNNGV. The CDR3 runs to 14 residues. V shed 3 bases, J shed 4 bases, and the junction held 2 bases outside the gene matches. The CDR3, as DNA: TGTGCCAGCAGCTTTGCTAGCGGGGGGTACGAGCAGTACTTC. Protein: CASSFASGGYEQYF.

This clone was counted between two and nine times. The chain links TRBV5-1 to TRBJ2-3, with TRBD2 identical over 11 bases. This CDR3 comprises 16 residues. Trimming at V came to 2 bases and at J to 6 bases, leaving 8 bases not matched to a gene. Germline V gene sequence: CDR1 SGHRS, CDR2 YFSETQ. CDR3 DNA: TGCGCCAGCAGCTTTACTAGCGGGAGCATCCCTGATACGCAGTATTTT. Translation gives CASSFTSGSIPDTQYF.

V gene TRBV5-6 combines with J gene TRBJ1-2, with 7 bases fitting TRBD1. J lost 6 bases, V lost 1 base, and 12 bases had no gene match. CDR3 length: 16 residues. The germline CDR1 and CDR2 sequences are SGHDT and YYEEEE. Here the CDR3 reads CASSLYTPTGIHGYTF. Here the CDR3 DNA reads TGTGCCAGCAGCTTGTACACCCCGACAGGGATTCATGGCTACACCTTC. The whole variable domain, filled in from reference TRBV5-6 and TRBJ1-2, reads DAGVTQSPTHLIKTRGQQVTLRCSPKSGHDTVSWYQQALGQGPQFIFQYYEEEERQRGNFPDRFSGHQFPNYSSELNVNALLLGDSALYLCASSLYTPTGIHGYTFGSGTRLTVV.

This clone was recorded only once. The chain uses TRBV27 and TRBJ2-7; TRBD2 matches 12 bases. Trimming removed 4 bases from V and 6 bases from J; junction bases left unmatched: 7. CDR1 MNHEY and CDR2 SMNVEV come from the germline V gene (reference sequence). The CDR3 has 15 amino acids. This chain's CDR3 is CASSSGLAGLGEQYF. The CDR3 DNA is TGTGCCAGCAGTTCGGGACTAGCGGGCTTGGGCGAGCAGTACTTC.

The chain combines TRBV27 with TRBJ2-1, with TRBD2 identical over 9 bases. Looked up from germline, CDR1 is MNHEY and CDR2 is SMNVEV (reference sequence). CDR3 length: 14 residues. Trimming at V came to 3 bases and at J to 10 bases, leaving 7 bases not matched to a gene. In DNA, the CDR3 is TGTGCCAGCAGTTTGGGCGGGAGGGCTGCGGAGCAGTTCTTC. Encoded protein: CASSLGGRAAEQFF.

The chain carries TRBV6-6 and TRBJ2-7; a weak D match, TRBD2 (6 bases). The ends were cut back, 6 bases at V and 2 bases at J, with 17 bases in the middle. This CDR3 region has 15 residues. Germline values: CDR1 MNHNY, CDR2 SVGAGI (reference sequence). The CDR3 loop reads CASSSLEGKPYEQYF. CDR3 sequence (DNA): TGTGCCAGCAGCTCGCTGGAGGGGAAACCCTACGAGCAGTACTTC.

This chain links TRBV27 with TRBJ2-3; D perhaps matches TRBD2 (6 bases). V lost 2 bases, J lost 6 bases, and 15 bases lay in between. Germline lookup yields CDR1 MNHEY and CDR2 SMNVEV (reference sequence). The length of the CDR3 is 15 residues. CDR3 nucleotides: TGTGCCAGCAGTTTAGGTGGGACTCTCGGTGATACGCAGTATTTT. Protein: CASSLGGTLGDTQYF.

The rearrangement uses TRBV25-1 and TRBJ2-7, with D tentatively TRBD2 (6 bases). V lost 5 bases and J 4 bases, leaving 6 bases between the germline ends. CDR1 is MGHDK, CDR2 SYGVNS, per germline. CDR3 length: 11 amino acids. The CDR3, as DNA: TGTGCCAGCAGTCTAGCGTACGAGCAGTACTTC. Protein sequence: CASSLAYEQYF.

V and J are TRBV5-4 and TRBJ2-2; 8 bases map to TRBD2. Germline CDR1 and CDR2: SGHNT and YYREEE (reference sequence). Unmatched junction bases numbered 10, after V lost 4 bases and J lost 5 bases. This CDR3 is built from 16 residues. CDR3 loop: CASSRSGTRNTGELFF. DNA of the CDR3: TGTGCCAGCAGCAGATCCGGGACTAGAAATACCGGGGAGCTGTTTTTT.

V is TRBV7-9 and J is TRBJ1-2; D possibly corresponds to TRBD1 (6 bases). Trimming left V 5 bases short and J 5 bases short, with 12 bases between. The V gene's germline CDR1 is SEHNR and CDR2 FQNEAQ (reference sequence). The length of the CDR3 is 13 residues. The CDR3 sequence is CASSPGQGYGYTF. For the CDR3, the DNA is TGTGCCAGCAGCCCAGGGCAGGGGTATGGCTACACCTTC.

This clone was recorded only once. The chain links TRBV6-6 to TRBJ2-3; D remains ambiguous. Trimming removed 5 bases from V and 7 bases from J, with 10 bases in between. Germline V gene sequence: CDR1 MNHNY, CDR2 SVGAGI (reference sequence). This CDR3 comprises 12 residues. CDR3 DNA sequence: TGTGCCAGCAGTAACAATGTATATACGCAGTATTTT. This sequence encodes CASSNNVYTQYF.

The chain employs TRBV12-5 and TRBJ2-3; 7 bases map to TRBD1. V shed 3 bases, J shed 2 bases, and the junction held 2 bases outside the gene matches. Per germline, CDR1 LGHNT and CDR2 FRNRAP. This CDR3 has 14 residues. In DNA form, the CDR3 reads TGTGCTAGTGGTTTAGGGACAGACACAGATACGCAGTATTTT. This codes for CASGLGTDTDTQYF.

V is TRBV11-2 and J is TRBJ2-7, with 9 bases fitting TRBD1. V dropped 5 bases and J dropped 7; count of bases not matched to a gene: 12. Germline CDR1 and CDR2: SGHAT and FQNNGV. This CDR3 comprises 15 residues. The CDR3 reads CASSAPLDRGGEQYF. CDR3 bases: TGTGCCAGCAGCGCGCCTTTGGACAGGGGAGGAGAGCAGTACTTC.